A single sample gave rise to the 11 T cell receptor beta chains below, sequenced in a study of T cell responses to AZD1222 COVID-19 vaccine. TCRdb keeps only in-frame clones here, not all; method: immunoSEQ multiplex PCR. The profile shows 100,000 to 150,000 clones, approximately 84% of them singletons. The input for sequencing was peripheral blood, taken on day 0 of AZD1222 vaccination. The receptors originated from an adult in good health.

This clone was observed a handful of times. V is TRBV30 and J is TRBJ1-2; D ambiguous. Germline V gene lookup returns CDR1 GTSNPN and CDR2 SVGIG (reference sequence). V lost 1 base, J lost 3 bases, and 3 bases lay in between. This CDR3 has 11 residues. In nucleotides, the CDR3 is TGTGCCTGGAGTGCCCACTATGGCTACACCTTC. Its translation: CAWSAHYGYTF.

This chain uses TRBV19 with TRBJ2-6, with D unclear. V lost 2 bases and J 3 bases, leaving 8 bases between the germline ends. Germline CDR1 is LNHDA and CDR2 is SQIVND (reference sequence). The CDR3 spans 15 residues. CDR3 protein: CASSISPHGANVLTF. In DNA, the CDR3 is TGTGCCAGTAGTATATCCCCCCATGGGGCCAACGTCCTGACTTTC.

The chain combines TRBV28 with TRBJ1-2; no clear D gene. The CDR3 runs to 13 residues. Trimming shortened V by 5 bases and J by 2 bases, and 9 bases separated the two germline ends. In germline, CDR1 is MDHEN, CDR2 SYDVKM. Written as DNA, the CDR3 is TGTGCCAGCAGTCCCACGGCAAACTATGGCTACACCTTC. This translates into CASSPTANYGYTF.

The gene calls are TRBV4-1 and TRBJ2-7; no reliable D call. V was pared by 5 bases and J by 3 bases, with 17 bases between. The CDR3 length is 15 residues. Germline CDR1 reads MGHRA; CDR2 reads YSYEKL. CDR3 residues: CASSSLPQSLYEQYF. CDR3 in DNA: TGCGCCAGCAGCTCCCTGCCGCAGAGCCTCTACGAGCAGTACTTC.

This chain links TRBV6-5 with TRBJ1-2; TRBD1 matches at 7 bases. After removal of 7 bases from V and 4 bases from J, the junction contained 6 bases not matched to a gene. CDR1 and CDR2 from the germline V gene are MNHEY and SVGAGI. The CDR3 is made up of 13 amino acids. CDR3 nucleotide sequence: TGTGCCAGCACCGGGGGACAGTTCTATGGCTACACCTTC. Translation gives CASTGGQFYGYTF.

This clone has just a few counts. The chain is built from TRBV4-1 and TRBJ1-2; maybe TRBD1 (5 bases). The V end lost 3 bases, the J end lost 6 bases, and 17 bases lay between the germline ends. Germline V gene data show CDR1 as MGHRA and CDR2 as YSYEKL. This CDR3 region has 15 residues. Written as DNA, the CDR3 is TGCGCCAGCAGCCAGGGCCCCAGGGCGTGGGATGGCTACACCTTC. The encoded protein is CASSQGPRAWDGYTF.

This sequence joins TRBV5-4 and TRBJ1-2; TRBD1 might be the D (6 bases). Trimming shortened V by 4 bases and J by 5 bases, and 9 bases separated the two germline ends. CDR3 length: 12 amino acids. The germline gives CDR1 SGHNT, CDR2 YYREEE (reference sequence). The CDR3 loop is CASSAQGYGYTF. The CDR3, as DNA: TGTGCCAGCAGCGCCCAGGGGTATGGCTACACCTTC.

This clone appeared a few times. The chain couples TRBV29-1 to TRBJ2-1; 8 bases match TRBD2. V gave up 5 bases and J gave up 4 bases; unmatched junction bases: 7. This CDR3 spans 14 amino acids. From germline, CDR1 is SQVTM and CDR2 ANQGSEA. In nucleotides, the CDR3 is TGCAGCGTTATTAGCGGGGTTGTTTACAATGAGCAGTTCTTC. This gives the protein CSVISGVVYNEQFF.

The V and J genes are TRBV3-1 (or the pseudogene TRBV3-2) and TRBJ2-7, with TRBD1 as a possible D gene (6 bases). Trimming took off 2 bases at V and 5 bases at J, with 13 bases between the two ends. The CDR3 runs to 14 residues. Germline V gene lookup returns CDR1 LGHDT and CDR2 YNNKEL (reference sequence). The CDR3 loop is CASSQLGGPHEQYF. Here the CDR3 DNA reads TGTGCCAGCAGCCAACTAGGGGGTCCCCACGAGCAGTACTTC.

The V and J genes are TRBV12-2 and TRBJ1-2; the D call in the table, TRBD1, was not verified against the DNA. TRBV12-2 is annotated as a pseudogene. This CDR3 is 17 amino acids long. The CDR3 DNA reads as TGTGCAAGTCGCTTAGGTTCGGACAGGGGGCGGATCTATGGCTACACCTTC. Translating gives CASRLGSDRGRIYGYTF.

The genes are TRBV6-5 and TRBJ1-1; D remains ambiguous. CDR3 length: 14 residues. V was cut by 2 bases and J by 0 bases, with 7 bases left in between. Germline V gene data show CDR1 as MNHEY and CDR2 as SVGAGI. The CDR3 protein is CASSYQRMNTEAFF. The CDR3 DNA sequence: TGTGCCAGCAGTTACCAACGGATGAACACTGAAGCTTTCTTT.